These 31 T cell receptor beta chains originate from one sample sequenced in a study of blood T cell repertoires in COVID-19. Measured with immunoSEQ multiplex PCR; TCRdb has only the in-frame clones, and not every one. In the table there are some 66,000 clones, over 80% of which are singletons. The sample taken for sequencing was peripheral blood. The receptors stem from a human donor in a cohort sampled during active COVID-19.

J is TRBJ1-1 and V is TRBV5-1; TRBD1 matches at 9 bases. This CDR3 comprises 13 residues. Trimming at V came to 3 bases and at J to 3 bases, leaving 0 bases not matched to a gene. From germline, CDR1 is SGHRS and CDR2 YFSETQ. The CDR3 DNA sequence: TGCGCCAGCAGCTGGACAGGGGACACTGAAGCTTTCTTT. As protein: CASSWTGDTEAFF.

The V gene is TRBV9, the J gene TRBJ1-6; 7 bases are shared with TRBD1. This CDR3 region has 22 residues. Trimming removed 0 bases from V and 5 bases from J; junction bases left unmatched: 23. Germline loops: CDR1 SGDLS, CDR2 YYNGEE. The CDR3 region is CASSVDSFRWSKDRRDNSPLHF. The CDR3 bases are TGTGCCAGCAGCGTAGATTCATTTCGTTGGAGCAAGGACAGGCGCGATAATTCACCCCTCCACTTT.

The CDR3 DNA is TGTGCCACCGGGAGGGGGAGGCAAGAGACCCAGTACTTC. This codes for CATGRGRQETQYF. This sequence joins TRBV12-3 or TRBV12-4 and TRBJ2-5; 8 positions agree with TRBD2. With V trimmed by 10 bases and J by 2 bases, 6 bases remained unmatched. This CDR3 is 13 amino acids long.

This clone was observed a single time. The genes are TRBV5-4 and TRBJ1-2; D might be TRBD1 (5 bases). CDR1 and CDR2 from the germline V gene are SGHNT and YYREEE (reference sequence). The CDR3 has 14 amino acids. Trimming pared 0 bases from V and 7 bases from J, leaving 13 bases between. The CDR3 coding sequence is TGTGCCAGCAGCTTGGTGCAGGGTACGGGTGGCTACACCTTC. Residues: CASSLVQGTGGYTF.

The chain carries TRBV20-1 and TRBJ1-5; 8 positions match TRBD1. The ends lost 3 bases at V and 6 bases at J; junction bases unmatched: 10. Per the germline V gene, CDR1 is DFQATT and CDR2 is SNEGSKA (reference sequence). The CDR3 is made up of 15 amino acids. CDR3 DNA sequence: TGCAGTGCTAGTTGGACAGGGATGGGGGGTCAGCCCCAGCATTTT. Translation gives CSASWTGMGGQPQHF.

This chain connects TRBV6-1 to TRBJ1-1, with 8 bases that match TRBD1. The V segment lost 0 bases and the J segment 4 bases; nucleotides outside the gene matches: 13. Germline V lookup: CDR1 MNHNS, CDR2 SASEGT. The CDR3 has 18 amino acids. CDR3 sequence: CASSEAGYRGTGGTEAFF. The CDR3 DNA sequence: TGTGCCAGCAGTGAAGCAGGTTACAGGGGGACGGGTGGCACTGAAGCTTTCTTT.

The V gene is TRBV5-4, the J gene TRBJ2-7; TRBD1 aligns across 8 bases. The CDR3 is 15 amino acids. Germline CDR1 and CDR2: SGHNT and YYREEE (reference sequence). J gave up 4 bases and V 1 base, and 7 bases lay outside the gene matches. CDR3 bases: TGTGCCAGCAGCTTGCTACCGGGACAGGAGTACGAGCAGTACTTC. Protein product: CASSLLPGQEYEQYF.

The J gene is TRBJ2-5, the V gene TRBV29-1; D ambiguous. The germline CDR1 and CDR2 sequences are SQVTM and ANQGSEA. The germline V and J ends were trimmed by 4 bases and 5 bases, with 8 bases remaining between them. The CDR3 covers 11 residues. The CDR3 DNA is TGCAGCGTTGTGGAGTCGGAGACCCAGTACTTC. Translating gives CSVVESETQYF.

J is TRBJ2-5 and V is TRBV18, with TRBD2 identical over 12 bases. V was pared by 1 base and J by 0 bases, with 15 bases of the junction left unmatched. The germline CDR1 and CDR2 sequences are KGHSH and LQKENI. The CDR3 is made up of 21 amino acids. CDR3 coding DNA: TGTGCCAGCTCACCACGGCGGGGTCCGAGGCTAGCGGGGGGGAACCAAGAGACCCAGTACTTC. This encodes CASSPRRGPRLAGGNQETQYF.

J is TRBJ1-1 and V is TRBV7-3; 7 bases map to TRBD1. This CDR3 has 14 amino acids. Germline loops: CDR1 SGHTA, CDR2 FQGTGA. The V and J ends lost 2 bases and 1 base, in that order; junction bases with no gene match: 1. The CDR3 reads CASSLEGANTEAFF. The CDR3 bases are TGTGCCAGCAGCTTAGAGGGGGCGAACACTGAAGCTTTCTTT.

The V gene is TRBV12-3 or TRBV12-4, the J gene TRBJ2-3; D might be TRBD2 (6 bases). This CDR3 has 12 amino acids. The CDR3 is CAAGEGTDTQYF. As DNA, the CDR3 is TGTGCTGCTGGGGAGGGCACAGATACGCAGTATTTT.

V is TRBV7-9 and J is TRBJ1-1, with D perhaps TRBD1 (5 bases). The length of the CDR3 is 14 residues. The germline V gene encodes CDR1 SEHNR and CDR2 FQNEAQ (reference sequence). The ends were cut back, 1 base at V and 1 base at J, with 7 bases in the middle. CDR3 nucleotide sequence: TGTGCCAGCAGCTTAGTCAGGGAGAACACTGAAGCTTTCTTT. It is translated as CASSLVRENTEAFF.

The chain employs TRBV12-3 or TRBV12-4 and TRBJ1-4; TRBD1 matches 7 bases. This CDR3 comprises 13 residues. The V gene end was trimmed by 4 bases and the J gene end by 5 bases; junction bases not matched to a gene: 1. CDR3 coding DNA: TGTGCCAGCAGTTCGACAGGGAATGAAAAACTGTTTTTT. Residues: CASSSTGNEKLFF.

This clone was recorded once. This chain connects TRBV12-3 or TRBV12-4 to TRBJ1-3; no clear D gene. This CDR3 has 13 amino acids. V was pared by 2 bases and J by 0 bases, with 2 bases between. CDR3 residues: CASSLYSGNTIYF. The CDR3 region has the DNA TGTGCCAGCAGTTTATACTCTGGAAACACCATATATTTT.

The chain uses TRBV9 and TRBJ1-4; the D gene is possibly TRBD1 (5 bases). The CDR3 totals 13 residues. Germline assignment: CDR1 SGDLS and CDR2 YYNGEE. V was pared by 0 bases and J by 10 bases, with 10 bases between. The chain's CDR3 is CASSVDQGGKLFF. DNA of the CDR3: TGTGCCAGCAGCGTAGACCAGGGCGGAAAACTGTTTTTT.

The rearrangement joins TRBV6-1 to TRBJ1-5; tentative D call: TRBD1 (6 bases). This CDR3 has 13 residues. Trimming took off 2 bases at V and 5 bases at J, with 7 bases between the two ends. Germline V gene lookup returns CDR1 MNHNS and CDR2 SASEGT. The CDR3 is CASSENRDQPQHF. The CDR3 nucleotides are TGTGCCAGCAGTGAAAACAGGGATCAGCCCCAGCATTTT.

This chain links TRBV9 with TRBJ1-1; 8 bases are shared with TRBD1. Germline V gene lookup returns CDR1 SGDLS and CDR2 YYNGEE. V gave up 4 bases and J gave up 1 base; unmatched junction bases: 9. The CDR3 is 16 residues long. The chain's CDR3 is CASSRARGLENTEAFF. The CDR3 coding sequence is TGTGCCAGCAGCCGCGCCAGGGGGCTGGAGAACACTGAAGCTTTCTTT. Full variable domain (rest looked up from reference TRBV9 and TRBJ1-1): DSGVTQTPKHLITATGQRVTLRCSPRSGDLSVYWYQQSLDQGLQFLIQYYNGEERAKGNILERFSAQQFPDLHSELNLSSLELGDSALYFCASSRARGLENTEAFFGQGTRLTVV.

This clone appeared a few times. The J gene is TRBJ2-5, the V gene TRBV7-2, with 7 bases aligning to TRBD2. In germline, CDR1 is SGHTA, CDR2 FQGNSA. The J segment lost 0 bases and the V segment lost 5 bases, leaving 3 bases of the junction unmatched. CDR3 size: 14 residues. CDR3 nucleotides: TGTGCCAGCAGCCGGACTAGAGACCAAGAGACCCAGTACTTC. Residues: CASSRTRDQETQYF.

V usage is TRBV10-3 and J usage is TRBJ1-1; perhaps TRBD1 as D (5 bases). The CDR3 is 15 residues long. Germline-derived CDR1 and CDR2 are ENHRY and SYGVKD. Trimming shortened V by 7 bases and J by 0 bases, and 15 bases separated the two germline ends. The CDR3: CAITNGGGVNTEAFF. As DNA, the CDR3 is TGTGCCATCACTAACGGCGGGGGAGTGAACACTGAAGCTTTCTTT.

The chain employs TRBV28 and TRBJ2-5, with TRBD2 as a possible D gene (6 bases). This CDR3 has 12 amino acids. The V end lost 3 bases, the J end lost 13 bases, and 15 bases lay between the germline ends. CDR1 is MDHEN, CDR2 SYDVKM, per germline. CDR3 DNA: TGTGCCAGCAGTTTGAGTAGGGGAGCGGGGTACTTC. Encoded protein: CASSLSRGAGYF. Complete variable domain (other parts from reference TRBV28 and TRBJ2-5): DVKVTQSSRYLVKRTGEKVFLECVQDMDHENMFWYRQDPGLGLRLIYFSYDVKMKEKGDIPEGYSVSREKKERFSLILESASTNQTSMYLCASSLSRGAGYFGPGTRLLVL.

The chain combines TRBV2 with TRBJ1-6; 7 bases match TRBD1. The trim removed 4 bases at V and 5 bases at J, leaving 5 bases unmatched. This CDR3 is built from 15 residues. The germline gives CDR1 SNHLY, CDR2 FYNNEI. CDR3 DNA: TGTGCCAGCAGTGTTTCCGGGACAGATAATTCACCCCTCCACTTT. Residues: CASSVSGTDNSPLHF.

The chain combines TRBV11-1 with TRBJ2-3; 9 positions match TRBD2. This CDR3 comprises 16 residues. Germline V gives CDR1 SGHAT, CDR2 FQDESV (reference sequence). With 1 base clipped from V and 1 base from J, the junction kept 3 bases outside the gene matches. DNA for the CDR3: TGTGCCAGCAGCTTAGGGAGGACTAGCGGCACAGATACGCAGTATTTT. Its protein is CASSLGRTSGTDTQYF.

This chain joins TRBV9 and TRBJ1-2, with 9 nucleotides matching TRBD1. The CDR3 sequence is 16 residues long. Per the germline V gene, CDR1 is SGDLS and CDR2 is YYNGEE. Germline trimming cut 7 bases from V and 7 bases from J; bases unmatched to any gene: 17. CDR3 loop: CASRPFGTGKLGGYTF. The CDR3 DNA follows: TGTGCCAGCCGCCCCTTCGGGACAGGGAAACTGGGTGGCTACACCTTC. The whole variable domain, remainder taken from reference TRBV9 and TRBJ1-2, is DSGVTQTPKHLITATGQRVTLRCSPRSGDLSVYWYQQSLDQGLQFLIQYYNGEERAKGNILERFSAQQFPDLHSELNLSSLELGDSALYFCASRPFGTGKLGGYTFGSGTRLTVV.

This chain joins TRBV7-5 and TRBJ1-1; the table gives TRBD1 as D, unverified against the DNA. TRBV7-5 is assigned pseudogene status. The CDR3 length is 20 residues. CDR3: CARSKPGTGFRRQTYTEAFF. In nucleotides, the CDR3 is TGTGCCAGAAGCAAACCCGGGACAGGGTTCCGGCGCCAAACGTATACTGAAGCTTTCTTT.

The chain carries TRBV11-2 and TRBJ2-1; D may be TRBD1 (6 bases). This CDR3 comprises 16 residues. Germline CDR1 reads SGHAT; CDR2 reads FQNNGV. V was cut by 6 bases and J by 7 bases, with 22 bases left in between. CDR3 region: CASRLWNRAYPNEQFF. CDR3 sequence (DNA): TGTGCCAGCAGATTATGGAACAGGGCGTACCCTAATGAGCAGTTCTTC.

The CDR3, as DNA: TGTGCCAGCAGCTTGGGACAGAGAAACACCATATATTTT. Translation gives CASSLGQRNTIYF. The rearrangement uses TRBV5-6 and TRBJ1-3, with a tentative D call TRBD1 (5 bases). Trimming took 0 bases from V and 5 from J, leaving 6 bases between them. Germline V gene lookup returns CDR1 SGHDT and CDR2 YYEEEE. This CDR3 region has 13 residues.

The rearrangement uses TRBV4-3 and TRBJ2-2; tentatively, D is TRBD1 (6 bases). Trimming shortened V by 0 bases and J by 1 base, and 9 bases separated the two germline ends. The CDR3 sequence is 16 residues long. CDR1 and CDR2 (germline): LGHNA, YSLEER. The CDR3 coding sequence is TGCGCCAGCAGCCAAGAAACAGGGCTGAACACCGGGGAGCTGTTTTTT. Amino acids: CASSQETGLNTGELFF.

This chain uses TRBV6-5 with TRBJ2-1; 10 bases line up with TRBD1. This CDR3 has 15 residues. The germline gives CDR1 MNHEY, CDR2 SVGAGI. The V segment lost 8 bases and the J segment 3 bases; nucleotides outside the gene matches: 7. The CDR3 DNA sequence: TGTGCCAGCTACGGACAGGGGGGCGGCTACAATGAGCAGTTCTTC. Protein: CASYGQGGGYNEQFF.

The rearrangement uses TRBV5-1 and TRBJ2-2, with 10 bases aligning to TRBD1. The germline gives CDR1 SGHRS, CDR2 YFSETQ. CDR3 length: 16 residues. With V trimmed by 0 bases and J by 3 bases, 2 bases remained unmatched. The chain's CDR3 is CASSLAGTGDTGELFF. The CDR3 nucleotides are TGCGCCAGCAGCTTGGCCGGGACAGGGGACACCGGGGAGCTGTTTTTT.

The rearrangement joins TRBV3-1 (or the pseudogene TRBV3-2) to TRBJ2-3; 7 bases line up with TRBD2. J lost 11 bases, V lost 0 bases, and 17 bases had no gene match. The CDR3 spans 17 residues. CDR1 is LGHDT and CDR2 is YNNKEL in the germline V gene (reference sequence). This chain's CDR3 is CASSQDLSSGRADGQYF. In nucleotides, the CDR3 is TGTGCCAGCAGCCAAGATCTTAGTAGTGGGAGGGCCGATGGGCAGTATTTT.

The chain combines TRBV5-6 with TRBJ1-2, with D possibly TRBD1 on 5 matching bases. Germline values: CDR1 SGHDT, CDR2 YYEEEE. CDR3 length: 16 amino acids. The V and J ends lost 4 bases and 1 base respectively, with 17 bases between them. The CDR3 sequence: CASSNDGPGVNYGYTF. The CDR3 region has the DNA TGTGCCAGCAGCAATGATGGGCCGGGGGTTAACTATGGCTACACCTTC.